The 3 T cell receptor beta chains in this list originate from one sample, sequenced in a study of OX40 agonist ivuxolimab in advanced cancers. Library preparation employed the immunoSEQ multiplex PCR assay. The table comes from immuneACCESS by way of TCRdb, which keeps in-frame sequences with V and J called. Part of the clones is missing from these tables; in studies checked, under half for an unresolved V gene and the rest for unknown reasons. A total of tens of thousands of clones appear in this sample, approximately 92% of them only once. Jointly, the top ten make up approximately 0.58% of the sample. The sample here was CD4+ or CD8+ T cells sorted from blood, taken in a trial of the OX40 agonist ivuxolimab. Receptor source: an adult with an advanced solid tumor such as melanoma, head and neck, liver or kidney cancer.

This rearrangement joins TRBV4-1 to TRBJ2-3; D possibly corresponds to TRBD2 (6 bases). The CDR3 consists of 16 residues. CDR1 and CDR2 (germline): MGHRA, YSYEKL. Trimming stripped 1 base from V and 4 bases from J, with 15 bases between. The CDR3 sequence is CASSQVPGRGPDTQYF. DNA of the CDR3: TGCGCCAGCAGCCAAGTCCCCGGGAGAGGTCCAGATACGCAGTATTTT.

V usage is TRBV14 and J usage is TRBJ1-4; unclear D gene. CDR1 is SGHDN, CDR2 FVKESK, per germline. V lost 2 bases and J 7 bases, leaving 8 bases between the germline ends. The CDR3 is 13 residues long. This CDR3 is CASSQPHPEKLFF. DNA for the CDR3: TGTGCCAGCAGCCAACCCCACCCTGAAAAACTGTTTTTT.

CDR3 in amino acids: CASSLSDEQYF. The CDR3 DNA is TGTGCCAGCAGCTTATCCGACGAGCAGTACTTC. The V gene is TRBV7-9, the J gene TRBJ2-7, with unresolved D. The CDR3 length is 11 residues. The V gene's germline CDR1 is SEHNR and CDR2 FQNEAQ (reference sequence). V was trimmed by 2 bases and J by 5 bases, leaving 4 bases between them.